What follows are 22 T cell receptor beta chains derived from one specimen sequenced in a study of T-cell memory formation after mild COVID-19. TCRdb reprocessed the 5' RACE reads with MiXCR, giving one entry per CDR3 protein. The sample includes about 340,000 distinct CDR3 sequences, about 20% of them seen just once. The sample taken for sequencing was PBMCs or a T cell subset sorted from them (not recorded which). The receptors were gathered from a man younger than 30 who had mild COVID-19 (a few samples of this study predate the infection). Cell type and time point are not known.

The DNA of the CDR3 is TGTGCCAGCATGGAGGCAGGGGGGGGGAAGACCCAGTACTTC. This encodes CASMEAGGGKTQYF. The chain is built from TRBV6-2 or TRBV6-3 and TRBJ2-5; either TRBD1 or TRBD2 may supply D (7 bases each). The CDR3 contains 14 residues. Trimming left V 7 bases short and J 6 bases short, with 18 bases between. Germline loops: CDR1 MNHEY, CDR2 SVGEGT.

The J gene is TRBJ2-1, the V gene TRBV7-9; 8 nucleotides line up with TRBD1. The CDR3 extends over 15 amino acids. The germline gives CDR1 SEHNR, CDR2 FQNEAQ (reference sequence). Trimming took 1 base from V and 5 from J; bases not matched to a gene: 4. CDR3 nucleotides: TGTGCCAGCAGCTTAGAGGGGACAGGACACAATGAGCAGTTCTTC. Its translation is CASSLEGTGHNEQFF.

This rearrangement joins TRBV28 to TRBJ2-7; D is unclear. The ends were cut back, 2 bases at V and 5 bases at J, with 7 bases in the middle. The CDR3 has 12 residues. Germline assignment: CDR1 MDHEN and CDR2 SYDVKM. The CDR3 loop reads CASSLGRNEQYV. As DNA, the CDR3 is TGTGCCAGCAGTTTAGGACGGAACGAGCAGTACGTC.

The chain couples TRBV5-1 to TRBJ1-1; D not certain. The CDR3 spans 13 residues. The V and J ends lost 4 bases and 4 bases respectively, with 11 bases between them. Germline CDR1 SGHRS, CDR2 YFSETQ. CDR3 DNA: TGCGCCAGCAGCCCCAAGGCGTCCACTGAAGCTTTCTTT. It specifies CASSPKASTEAFF. Looking up the rest from reference TRBV5-1 and TRBJ1-1 gives the full variable domain: KAGVTQTPRYLIKTRGQQVTLSCSPISGHRSVSWYQQTPGQGLQFLFEYFSETQRNKGNFPGRFSGRQFSNSRSEMNVSTLELGDSALYLCASSPKASTEAFFGQGTRLTVV.

V gene TRBV6-5 combines with J gene TRBJ1-5, with D hard to call. Trimming removed 0 bases from V and 5 bases from J, with 5 bases in between. Germline V CDR1 and CDR2: MNHEY, SVGAGI. The CDR3 has 13 amino acids. The CDR3 region has the DNA TGTGCCAGCAGTTACTCCCAGGATCAGCCCCAGCATTTT. This sequence encodes CASSYSQDQPQHF.

This sequence joins TRBV29-1 and TRBJ2-1, with D possibly called TRBD1 or TRBD2 (5 bases each). The V and J ends lost 4 bases and 5 bases respectively, with 12 bases between them. This CDR3 spans 13 amino acids. Germline lookup yields CDR1 SQVTM and CDR2 ANQGSEA. The CDR3 protein is CSVAGTVNNEQFF. DNA of the CDR3: TGCAGCGTTGCCGGGACGGTCAACAATGAGCAGTTCTTC.

This clonotype showed up just a few times. This chain joins TRBV7-6 and TRBJ2-7; D may be TRBD1 or TRBD2 (6 bases each). This CDR3 has 14 residues. Germline V lookup: CDR1 SGHVS, CDR2 FNYEAQ. Trimming removed 5 bases from V and 6 bases from J, with 17 bases in between. The CDR3 sequence is CASSPGQRGAEQYF. CDR3 DNA: TGTGCCAGCAGCCCTGGACAGAGGGGGGCCGAGCAGTACTTC.

The chain joins TRBV9 to TRBJ2-1; maybe TRBD1 (5 bases). The CDR3 is made up of 13 amino acids. V lost 0 bases and J 5 bases, leaving 6 bases between the germline ends. The germline V gene has CDR1 SGDLS and CDR2 YYNGEE. The CDR3 is CASSVVQDNEQFF. DNA for the CDR3: TGTGCCAGCAGCGTAGTACAGGACAATGAGCAGTTCTTC. Filled out from reference TRBV9 and TRBJ2-1, the complete variable domain reads DSGVTQTPKHLITATGQRVTLRCSPRSGDLSVYWYQQSLDQGLQFLIQYYNGEERAKGNILERFSAQQFPDLHSELNLSSLELGDSALYFCASSVVQDNEQFFGPGTRLTVL.

The V gene is TRBV7-6, the J gene TRBJ2-2, with D unresolved. The length of the CDR3 is 14 residues. The germline CDR1 and CDR2 sequences are SGHVS and FNYEAQ. Between the trimmed V and J ends, which lost 0 bases and 3 bases, there was a span of 5 bases. CDR3 coding DNA: TGTGCCAGCAGCTTAGCGGTGTACACCGGGGAGCTGTTTTTT. Its protein product is CASSLAVYTGELFF.

This chain joins TRBV5-6 and TRBJ1-1, with 8 bases aligning to TRBD1. The CDR3 loop spans 12 amino acids. Germline assignment: CDR1 SGHDT and CDR2 YYEEEE. The V gene end was trimmed by 4 bases and the J gene end by 11 bases; junction bases not matched to a gene: 7. The CDR3 is CASSGWTGSAFF. The CDR3 DNA follows: TGTGCCAGCAGCGGATGGACAGGGTCGGCTTTCTTT.

This sequence joins TRBV7-2 and TRBJ1-5; no definite D call. The V end was cut by 1 base, the J end by 4 bases, with 11 bases between. The CDR3 length is 15 residues. Germline V gives CDR1 SGHTA, CDR2 FQGNSA. The CDR3 DNA follows: TGTGCCAGCAGCTTAGGAAGGGATTGGAATCAGCCCCAGCATTTT. This translates into CASSLGRDWNQPQHF.

This clonotype was counted only a few times. CDR3 DNA sequence: TGCGCCAGCAGCCAAGCTACAGGGTCCTACAATGAGCAGTTCTTC. Translating gives CASSQATGSYNEQFF. This chain joins TRBV4-3 and TRBJ2-1; D perhaps matches TRBD1 (6 bases). Germline-derived CDR1 and CDR2 are LGHNA and YSLEER. Trimming took off 1 base at V and 1 base at J, with 8 bases between the two ends. CDR3 length: 15 residues.

The chain is built from TRBV5-1 and TRBJ2-4; TRBD2 is a possible D gene (6 bases). The V gene lost 4 bases and the J gene lost 3 bases, with 17 bases spanning the gap. Germline-derived CDR1 and CDR2 are SGHRS and YFSETQ. The CDR3 spans 16 residues. Here the CDR3 DNA reads TGCGCCAGCAGCCCGGGCCCGGGGGTCGACAAAAACATTCAGTACTTC. Translated, it gives CASSPGPGVDKNIQYF.

This clonotype was seen once. The chain uses TRBV12-3 or TRBV12-4 and TRBJ2-3; perhaps TRBD2 as D (6 bases). The V gene lost 8 bases and the J gene lost 0 bases, with 18 bases spanning the gap. This CDR3 is 16 amino acids long. The CDR3 is CASALDTAGSTDTQYF. In DNA, the CDR3 is TGTGCCAGCGCCCTGGATACAGCGGGTAGCACAGATACGCAGTATTTT.

This clonotype occurred a few times. This sequence joins TRBV20-1 and TRBJ1-6, with D tentatively TRBD1 (5 bases). V was cut by 3 bases and J by 10 bases, with 13 bases left in between. The CDR3 runs 13 residues. CDR1 and CDR2 (germline): DFQATT, SNEGSKA (reference sequence). DNA of the CDR3: TGCAGTGCTAGGGGTGGGGCCGCGTCACCCCTCCACTTT. It translates to CSARGGAASPLHF.

The gene calls are TRBV4-1 and TRBJ2-5; D remains ambiguous. V was shortened by 1 base and J by 1 base, with 4 bases between the two germline ends. This CDR3 contains 13 residues. CDR1 and CDR2 from the germline V gene are MGHRA and YSYEKL. The CDR3 DNA reads TGCGCCAGCAGCCAAGGGATCCAAGAGACCCAGTACTTC. It encodes CASSQGIQETQYF.

Comment on this clonotype: A much more abundant neighbour one base away suggests this may be a read error. The chain is built from TRBV11-1 and TRBJ1-1; D is unresolved. Germline values: CDR1 SGHAT, CDR2 FQDESV (reference sequence). The CDR3 runs 13 residues. The V end was cut by 5 bases, the J end by 1 base, with 8 bases between. CDR3 in amino acids: CASSPERNTEAFF. Written as DNA, the CDR3 is TGTGCCAGCAGCCCCGAGAGGAACACTGAAGCTTTCTTT.

The chain carries TRBV7-9 and TRBJ1-2, with 7 positions matching TRBD1. Trimming removed 1 base from V and 4 bases from J; junction bases left unmatched: 12. Germline V gives CDR1 SEHNR, CDR2 FQNEAQ (reference sequence). This CDR3 region has 17 residues. The CDR3 DNA follows: TGTGCCAGCAGCTTAGAAGGTTGGCAGGGGGAGATCTATGGCTACACCTTC. It codes for CASSLEGWQGEIYGYTF. The variable domain in full, with the rest retrieved from reference TRBV7-9 and TRBJ1-2, is DTGVSQNPRHKITKRGQNVTFRCDPISEHNRLYWYRQTLGQGPEFLTYFQNEAQLEKSRLLSDRFSAERPKGSFSTLEIQRTEQGDSAMYLCASSLEGWQGEIYGYTFGSGTRLTVV.

This clonotype has more than one count but fewer than ten. The DNA of the CDR3 is TGTGCCAGCAGCTTTCTGGGGGCTGGAGAGACCCAGTACTTC. Translating it yields CASSFLGAGETQYF. This chain links TRBV7-2 with TRBJ2-5, with a possible D match to TRBD1 (6 bases). CDR3 length: 14 residues. CDR1 is SGHTA and CDR2 is FQGNSA in the germline V gene. V gave up 3 bases and J gave up 4 bases, with 12 bases separating them.

In this sample, this clonotype turned up many times. The V gene is TRBV7-2, the J gene TRBJ2-2; D is uncertain. The CDR3 consists of 15 residues. Germline values: CDR1 SGHTA, CDR2 FQGNSA. V shed 4 bases and J shed 6 bases, with 15 bases lying between them. The CDR3 loop reads CASSSGLPKAGELFF. The CDR3 DNA reads as TGTGCCAGCAGCTCCGGGCTCCCCAAGGCCGGGGAGCTGTTTTTT. The variable domain in full, completed from reference TRBV7-2 and TRBJ2-2, reads GAGVSQSPSNKVTEKGKDVELRCDPISGHTALYWYRQSLGQGLEFLIYFQGNSAPDKSGLPSDRFSAERTGGSVSTLTIQRTQQEDSAVYLCASSSGLPKAGELFFGEGSRLTVL.

The table lists this clonotype with a few counts. The chain employs TRBV27 and TRBJ1-2; D is perhaps TRBD1 (5 bases). Germline V gives CDR1 MNHEY, CDR2 SMNVEV (reference sequence). The CDR3 consists of 14 residues. V gave up 3 bases and J gave up 5 bases, with 13 bases separating them. The CDR3 is CASSFRPGGYGYTF. The DNA for the CDR3 is TGTGCCAGCAGTTTCCGCCCCGGGGGTTATGGCTACACCTTC.

Only a few counts were recorded for this clonotype. This chain connects TRBV18 to TRBJ2-1; D possibly corresponds to TRBD1 (6 bases). Germline V gene lookup returns CDR1 KGHSH and CDR2 LQKENI. The CDR3 extends over 15 amino acids. V was cut by 5 bases and J by 4 bases, with 15 bases left in between. The CDR3 spells CASSTTGWGYNEQFF. CDR3 DNA: TGTGCCAGCTCAACCACAGGGTGGGGATACAATGAGCAGTTCTTC.